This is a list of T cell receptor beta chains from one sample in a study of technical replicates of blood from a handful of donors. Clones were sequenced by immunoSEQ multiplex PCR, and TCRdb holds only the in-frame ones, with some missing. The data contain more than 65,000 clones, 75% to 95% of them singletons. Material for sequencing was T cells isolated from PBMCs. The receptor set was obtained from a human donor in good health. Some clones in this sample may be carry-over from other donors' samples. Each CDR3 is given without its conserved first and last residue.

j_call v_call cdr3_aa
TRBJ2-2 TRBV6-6 ASSPPTGPTGELF
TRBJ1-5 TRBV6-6 ASRSGEPQH
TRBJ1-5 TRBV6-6 ASNTGRTGLNQPQH
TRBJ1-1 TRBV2 ASRQEINTEAF
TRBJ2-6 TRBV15 ATSRTRQGAYPGANVLT
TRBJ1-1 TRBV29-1 SVDPGGTEAF
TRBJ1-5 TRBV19 ASSIGSSGSNQPQH
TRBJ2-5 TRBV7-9 ASRPTPSRETQY
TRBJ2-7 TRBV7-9 ASSLGDTYEQY
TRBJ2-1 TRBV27 ASSLEGNEQF
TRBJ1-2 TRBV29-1 SVGDRGRGNGYT
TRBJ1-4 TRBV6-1 ASRRAATNEKLF
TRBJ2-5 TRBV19 ASSPQWQGGVETQY
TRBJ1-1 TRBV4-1 ASSQVPTGALGTEAF